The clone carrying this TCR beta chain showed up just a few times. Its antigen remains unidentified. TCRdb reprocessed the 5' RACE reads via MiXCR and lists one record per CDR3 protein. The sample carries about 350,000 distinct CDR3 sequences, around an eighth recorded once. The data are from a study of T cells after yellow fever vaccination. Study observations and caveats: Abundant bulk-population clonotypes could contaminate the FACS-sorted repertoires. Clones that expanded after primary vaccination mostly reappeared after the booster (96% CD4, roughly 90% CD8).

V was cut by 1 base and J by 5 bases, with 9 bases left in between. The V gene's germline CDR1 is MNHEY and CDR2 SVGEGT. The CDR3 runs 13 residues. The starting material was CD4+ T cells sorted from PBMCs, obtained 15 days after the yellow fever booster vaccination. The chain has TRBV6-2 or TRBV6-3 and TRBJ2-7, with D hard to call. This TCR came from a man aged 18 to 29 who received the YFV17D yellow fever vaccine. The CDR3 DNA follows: TGTGCCAGCAGTTACTGGTTGGGGAACGAGCAGTACTTC. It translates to CASSYWLGNEQYF.